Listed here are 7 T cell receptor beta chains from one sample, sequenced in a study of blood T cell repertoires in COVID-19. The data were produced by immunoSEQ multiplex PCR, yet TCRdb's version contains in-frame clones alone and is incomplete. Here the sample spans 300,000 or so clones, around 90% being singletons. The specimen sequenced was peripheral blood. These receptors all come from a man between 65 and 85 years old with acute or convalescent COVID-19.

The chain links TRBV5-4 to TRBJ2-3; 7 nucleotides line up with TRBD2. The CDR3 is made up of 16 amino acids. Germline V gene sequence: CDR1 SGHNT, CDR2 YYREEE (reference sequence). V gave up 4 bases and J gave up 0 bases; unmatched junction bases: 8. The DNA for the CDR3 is TGTGCCAGCAGCCATTACGGGCGGGGGAGCACAGATACGCAGTATTTT. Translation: CASSHYGRGSTDTQYF.

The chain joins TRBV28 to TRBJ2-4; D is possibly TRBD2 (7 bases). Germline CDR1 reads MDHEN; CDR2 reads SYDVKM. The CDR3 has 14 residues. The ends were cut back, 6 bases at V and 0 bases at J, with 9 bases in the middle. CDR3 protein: CASRGGVAKNIQYF. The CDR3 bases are TGTGCCAGCAGAGGGGGGGTAGCCAAAAACATTCAGTACTTC.

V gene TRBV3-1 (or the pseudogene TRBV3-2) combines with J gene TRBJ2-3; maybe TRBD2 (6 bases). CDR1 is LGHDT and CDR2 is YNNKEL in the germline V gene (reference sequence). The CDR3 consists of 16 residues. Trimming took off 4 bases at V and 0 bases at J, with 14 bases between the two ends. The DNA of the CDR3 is TGTGCCAGCAGCCCAACGGAGGGGCCCAGCACAGATACGCAGTATTTT. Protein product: CASSPTEGPSTDTQYF.

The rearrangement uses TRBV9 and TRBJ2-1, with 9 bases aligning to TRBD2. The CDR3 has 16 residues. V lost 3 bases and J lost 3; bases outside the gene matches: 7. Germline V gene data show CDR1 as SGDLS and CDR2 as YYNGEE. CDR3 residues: CASSAKAGGLYNEQFF. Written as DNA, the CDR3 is TGTGCCAGCAGCGCGAAAGCGGGAGGCCTCTACAATGAGCAGTTCTTC. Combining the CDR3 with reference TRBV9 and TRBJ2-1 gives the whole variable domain DSGVTQTPKHLITATGQRVTLRCSPRSGDLSVYWYQQSLDQGLQFLIQYYNGEERAKGNILERFSAQQFPDLHSELNLSSLELGDSALYFCASSAKAGGLYNEQFFGPGTRLTVL.

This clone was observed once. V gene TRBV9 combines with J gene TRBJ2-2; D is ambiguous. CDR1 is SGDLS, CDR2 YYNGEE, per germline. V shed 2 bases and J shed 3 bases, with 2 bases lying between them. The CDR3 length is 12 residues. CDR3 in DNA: TGTGCCAGCAGCGTCTACACCGGGGAGCTGTTTTTT. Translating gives CASSVYTGELFF.

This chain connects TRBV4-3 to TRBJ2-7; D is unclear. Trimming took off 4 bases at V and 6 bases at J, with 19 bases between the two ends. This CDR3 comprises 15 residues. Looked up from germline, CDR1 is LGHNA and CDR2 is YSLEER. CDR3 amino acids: CASSLSAGGRSEQYF. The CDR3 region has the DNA TGCGCCAGCAGCCTCTCCGCCGGCGGAAGAAGCGAGCAGTACTTC.

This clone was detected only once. CDR3 protein: CASSFMDRAYEQYF. DNA of the CDR3: TGCGCCAGCAGCTTCATGGACAGGGCCTACGAGCAGTACTTC. V gene TRBV5-1 combines with J gene TRBJ2-7; 8 bases agree with TRBD1. The CDR3 runs 14 residues. CDR1 and CDR2 (germline): SGHRS, YFSETQ. V gave up 2 bases and J gave up 2 bases; unmatched junction bases: 3. Variable domain in full (rest from reference TRBV5-1 and TRBJ2-7): KAGVTQTPRYLIKTRGQQVTLSCSPISGHRSVSWYQQTPGQGLQFLFEYFSETQRNKGNFPGRFSGRQFSNSRSEMNVSTLELGDSALYLCASSFMDRAYEQYFGPGTRLTVT.